The entry below gives a single TCR beta chain sequence along with its context. These data are taken from a study of blood T cell repertoires in COVID-19. About the research overall: COVID-19 samples from acute and convalescent phases originated in the United States, Italy and Spain.

In the authors' workflow: It was from reference gene primer amplification that nucleated cell counts were estimated. TCRdb's copy holds only in-frame clones and misses some; the assay was immunoSEQ multiplex PCR. The DNA gave D and trimming, while V, J and clone size come from that table. The table includes about 300,000 clones, about 90% detected once. The receptor's source is a middle-aged woman who had recovered from COVID-19. The sample comprised peripheral blood.

CDR3 in amino acids: CASRSSGDGYNEQFF. As DNA, the CDR3 is TGTGCCAGCAGGTCCTCAGGGGATGGGTACAATGAGCAGTTCTTC. V gene TRBV27 combines with J gene TRBJ2-1; a weak D match, TRBD1 (6 bases). Germline assignment: CDR1 MNHEY and CDR2 SMNVEV (reference sequence). The germline V and J ends were trimmed by 6 bases and 4 bases, with 16 bases remaining between them. The CDR3 is made up of 15 amino acids.